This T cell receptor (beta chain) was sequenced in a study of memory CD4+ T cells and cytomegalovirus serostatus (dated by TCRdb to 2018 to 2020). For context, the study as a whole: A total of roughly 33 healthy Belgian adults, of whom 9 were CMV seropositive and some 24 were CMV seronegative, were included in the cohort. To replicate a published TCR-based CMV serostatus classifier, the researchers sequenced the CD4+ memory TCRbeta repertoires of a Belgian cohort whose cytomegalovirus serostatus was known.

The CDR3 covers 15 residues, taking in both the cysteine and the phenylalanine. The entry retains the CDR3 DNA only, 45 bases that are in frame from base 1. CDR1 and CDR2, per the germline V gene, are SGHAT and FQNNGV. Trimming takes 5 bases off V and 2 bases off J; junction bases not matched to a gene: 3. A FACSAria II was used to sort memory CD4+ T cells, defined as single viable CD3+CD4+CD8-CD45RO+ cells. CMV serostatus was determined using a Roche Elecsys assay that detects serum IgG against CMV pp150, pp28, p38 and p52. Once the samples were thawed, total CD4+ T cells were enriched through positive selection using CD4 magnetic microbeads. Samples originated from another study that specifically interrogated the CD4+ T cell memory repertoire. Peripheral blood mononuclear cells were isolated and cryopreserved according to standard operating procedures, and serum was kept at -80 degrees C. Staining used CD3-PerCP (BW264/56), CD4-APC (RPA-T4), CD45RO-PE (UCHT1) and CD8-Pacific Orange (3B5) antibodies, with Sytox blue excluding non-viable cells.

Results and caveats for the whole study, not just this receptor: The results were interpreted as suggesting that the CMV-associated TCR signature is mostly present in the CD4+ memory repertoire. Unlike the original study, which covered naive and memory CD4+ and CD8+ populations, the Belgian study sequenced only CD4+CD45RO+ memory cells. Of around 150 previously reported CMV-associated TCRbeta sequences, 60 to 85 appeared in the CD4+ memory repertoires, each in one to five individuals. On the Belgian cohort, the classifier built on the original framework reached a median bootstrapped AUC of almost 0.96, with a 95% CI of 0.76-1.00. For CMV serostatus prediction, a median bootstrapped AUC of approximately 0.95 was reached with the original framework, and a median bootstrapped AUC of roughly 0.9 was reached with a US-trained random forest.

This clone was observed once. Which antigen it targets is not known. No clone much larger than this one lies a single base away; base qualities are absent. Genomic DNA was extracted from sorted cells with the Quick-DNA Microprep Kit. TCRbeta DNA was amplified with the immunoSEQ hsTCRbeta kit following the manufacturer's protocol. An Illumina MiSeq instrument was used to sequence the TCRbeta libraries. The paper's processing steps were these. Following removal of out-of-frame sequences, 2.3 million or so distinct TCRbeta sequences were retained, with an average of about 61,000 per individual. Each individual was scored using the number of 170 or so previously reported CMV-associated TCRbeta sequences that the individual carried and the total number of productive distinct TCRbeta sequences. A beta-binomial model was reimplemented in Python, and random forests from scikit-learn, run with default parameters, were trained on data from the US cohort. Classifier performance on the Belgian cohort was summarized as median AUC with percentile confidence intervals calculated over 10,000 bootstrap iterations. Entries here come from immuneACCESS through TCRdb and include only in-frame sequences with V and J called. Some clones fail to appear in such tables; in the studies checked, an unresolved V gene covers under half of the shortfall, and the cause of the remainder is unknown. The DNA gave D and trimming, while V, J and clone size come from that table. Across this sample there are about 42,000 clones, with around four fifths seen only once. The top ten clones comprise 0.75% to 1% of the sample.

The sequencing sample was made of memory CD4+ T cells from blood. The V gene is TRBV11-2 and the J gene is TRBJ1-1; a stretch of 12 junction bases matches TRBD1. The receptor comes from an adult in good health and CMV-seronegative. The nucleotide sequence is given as TGTGCCAGCAGCCCCGGGACAGGGGGCAACACTGAAGCTTTCTTT. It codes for CASSPGTGGNTEAFF.